A single sample is the source of the 7 T cell receptor beta chains below, sequenced in a study of Tregs in tolerant kidney transplant recipients. TCRdb's table, derived via immunoSEQ multiplex PCR, lists solely in-frame clones and lacks some. The sample consists of under 100,000 clones, more than 80% of them appearing once. The sample taken for sequencing was CD8+ T cells from blood. All receptors derive from a human donor in good health.

The CDR3 loop is CASSADRGRNQPQHF. The CDR3 DNA reads TGTGCCAGCAGTGCCGACAGGGGTAGAAATCAGCCCCAGCATTTT. The genes are TRBV6-1 and TRBJ1-5; TRBD1 matches at 8 bases. Germline-derived CDR1 and CDR2 are MNHNS and SASEGT. V lost 4 bases to trimming and J lost 4 bases; unmatched junction nucleotides: 6. The CDR3 covers 15 residues.

The gene calls are TRBV4-1 and TRBJ2-7; TRBD1 aligns across 8 bases. The CDR3 has 15 amino acids. The V and J ends lost 4 bases and 2 bases, in that order; junction bases with no gene match: 7. CDR1 and CDR2 from the germline V gene are MGHRA and YSYEKL. The CDR3 nucleotides are TGCGCCAGCAGCCCCACGACAGGGGTGACCTACGAGCAGTACTTC. It yields the protein CASSPTTGVTYEQYF.

V and J are TRBV9 and TRBJ2-5; no reliable D call. Trimming shortened V by 0 bases and J by 0 bases, and 9 bases separated the two germline ends. The CDR3 consists of 15 residues. Germline CDR1 is SGDLS and CDR2 is YYNGEE. The CDR3 sequence: CASSVAGRYQETQYF. The CDR3 nucleotides are TGTGCCAGCAGCGTAGCTGGCAGGTACCAAGAGACCCAGTACTTC. The whole variable domain, remainder taken from reference TRBV9 and TRBJ2-5, is DSGVTQTPKHLITATGQRVTLRCSPRSGDLSVYWYQQSLDQGLQFLIQYYNGEERAKGNILERFSAQQFPDLHSELNLSSLELGDSALYFCASSVAGRYQETQYFGPGTRLLVL.

This sequence joins TRBV6-1 and TRBJ2-7; TRBD2 matches 9 bases. CDR1 and CDR2 from the germline V gene are MNHNS and SASEGT. This CDR3 is built from 14 residues. Germline trimming cut 4 bases from V and 3 bases from J; bases unmatched to any gene: 4. CDR3 loop: CASSARLAVYEQYF. The CDR3 bases are TGTGCCAGCAGTGCCCGACTAGCGGTCTACGAGCAGTACTTC.

V usage is TRBV6-5 and J usage is TRBJ2-2; 7 nucleotides match TRBD1. V trimming: 6 bases; J trimming: 3 bases; junction bases outside the gene matches: 4. The CDR3 spans 14 residues. Germline loops: CDR1 MNHEY, CDR2 SVGAGI. The chain's CDR3 is CASRSGTDTGELFF. CDR3 nucleotide sequence: TGTGCCAGCAGATCCGGGACAGACACCGGGGAGCTGTTTTTT.

The chain uses TRBV7-9 and TRBJ1-6, with 7 bases fitting TRBD1. The CDR3 contains 18 residues. Germline V CDR1 and CDR2: SEHNR, FQNEAQ (reference sequence). Trimming at V came to 0 bases and at J to 9 bases, leaving 14 bases not matched to a gene. The DNA of the CDR3 is TGTGCCAGCAGCTTAGCGGTGGGGACAGTCCCTCGGGGTTCACCCCTCCACTTT. Protein product: CASSLAVGTVPRGSPLHF.

This clone was counted between two and nine times. J is TRBJ1-5 and V is TRBV27, with D possibly being TRBD1 (5 bases). The CDR3 covers 14 residues. Germline CDR1 is MNHEY and CDR2 is SMNVEV (reference sequence). Trimming took off 2 bases at V and 2 bases at J, with 7 bases between the two ends. In DNA, the CDR3 is TGTGCCAGCAGTTTACAGGGCGGCAATCAGCCCCAGCATTTT. Its protein is CASSLQGGNQPQHF.